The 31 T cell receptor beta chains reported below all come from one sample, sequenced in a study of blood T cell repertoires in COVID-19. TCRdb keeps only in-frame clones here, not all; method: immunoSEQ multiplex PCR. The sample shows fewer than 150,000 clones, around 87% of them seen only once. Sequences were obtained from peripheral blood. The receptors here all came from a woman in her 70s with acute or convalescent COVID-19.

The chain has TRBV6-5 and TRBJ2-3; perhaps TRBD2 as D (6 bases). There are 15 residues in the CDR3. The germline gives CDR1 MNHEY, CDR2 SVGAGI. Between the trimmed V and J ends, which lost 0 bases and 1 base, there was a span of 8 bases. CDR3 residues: CASSYSWGGTDTQYF. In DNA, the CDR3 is TGTGCCAGCAGTTACTCATGGGGGGGCACAGATACGCAGTATTTT.

The CDR3 DNA sequence: TGTGCCTGGAGTGTATCAGGGGGCCGAGGCTACACCTTC. Residues: CAWSVSGGRGYTF. The chain combines TRBV30 with TRBJ1-2; 8 bases are shared with TRBD1. V lost 0 bases to trimming and J lost 8 bases; unmatched junction nucleotides: 5. Germline loops: CDR1 GTSNPN, CDR2 SVGIG (reference sequence). The CDR3 covers 13 residues.

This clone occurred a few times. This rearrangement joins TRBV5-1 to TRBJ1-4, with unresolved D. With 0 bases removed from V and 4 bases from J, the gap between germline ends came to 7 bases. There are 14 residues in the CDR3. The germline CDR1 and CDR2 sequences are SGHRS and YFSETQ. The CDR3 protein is CASSLDSLNEKLFF. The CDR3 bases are TGCGCCAGCAGCTTGGACAGTCTTAATGAAAAACTGTTTTTT.

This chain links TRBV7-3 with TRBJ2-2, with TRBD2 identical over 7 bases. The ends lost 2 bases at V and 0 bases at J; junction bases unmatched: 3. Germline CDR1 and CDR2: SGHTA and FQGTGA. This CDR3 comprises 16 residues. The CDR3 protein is CASSLGLAANTGELFF. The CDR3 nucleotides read TGTGCCAGCAGCTTAGGGCTAGCGGCGAACACCGGGGAGCTGTTTTTT. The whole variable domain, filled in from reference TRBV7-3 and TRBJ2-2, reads GAGVSQTPSNKVTEKGKYVELRCDPISGHTALYWYRQSLGQGPEFLIYFQGTGAADDSGLPNDRFFAVRPEGSVSTLKIQRTERGDSAVYLCASSLGLAANTGELFFGEGSRLTVL.

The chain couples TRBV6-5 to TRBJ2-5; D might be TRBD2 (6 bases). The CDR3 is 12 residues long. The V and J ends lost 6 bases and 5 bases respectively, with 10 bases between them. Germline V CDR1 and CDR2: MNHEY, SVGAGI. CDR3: CASSTSTETQYF. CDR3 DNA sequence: TGTGCCAGCAGCACTAGCACTGAGACCCAGTACTTC.

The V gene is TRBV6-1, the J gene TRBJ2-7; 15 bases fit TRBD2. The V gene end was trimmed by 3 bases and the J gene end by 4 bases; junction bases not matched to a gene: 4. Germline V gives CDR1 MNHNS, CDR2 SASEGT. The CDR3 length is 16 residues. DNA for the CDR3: TGTGCCAGCAGTGATAGGGGACTAGCGGGGGGATACGAGCAGTACTTC. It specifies CASSDRGLAGGYEQYF.

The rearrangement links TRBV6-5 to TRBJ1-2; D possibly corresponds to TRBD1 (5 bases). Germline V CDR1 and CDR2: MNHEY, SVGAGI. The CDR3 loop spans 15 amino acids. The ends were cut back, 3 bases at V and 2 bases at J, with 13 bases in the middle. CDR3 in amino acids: CASSYTGGVNYGYTF. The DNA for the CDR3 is TGTGCCAGCAGTTATACCGGGGGAGTGAACTATGGCTACACCTTC.

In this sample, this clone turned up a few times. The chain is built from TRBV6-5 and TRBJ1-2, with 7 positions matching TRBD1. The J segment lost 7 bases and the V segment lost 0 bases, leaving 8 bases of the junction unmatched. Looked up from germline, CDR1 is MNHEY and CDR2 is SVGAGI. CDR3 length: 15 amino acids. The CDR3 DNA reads TGTGCCAGCAGTTACTCCATACAGGGGACGCCTGGCTACACCTTC. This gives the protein CASSYSIQGTPGYTF.

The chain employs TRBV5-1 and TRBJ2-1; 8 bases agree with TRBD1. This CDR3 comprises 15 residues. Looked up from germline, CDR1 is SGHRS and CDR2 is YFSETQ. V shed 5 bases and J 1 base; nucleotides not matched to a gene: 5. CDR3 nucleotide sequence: TGCGCCAGCAGGGGAACAGGGGGGTCCTACAATGAGCAGTTCTTC. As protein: CASRGTGGSYNEQFF.

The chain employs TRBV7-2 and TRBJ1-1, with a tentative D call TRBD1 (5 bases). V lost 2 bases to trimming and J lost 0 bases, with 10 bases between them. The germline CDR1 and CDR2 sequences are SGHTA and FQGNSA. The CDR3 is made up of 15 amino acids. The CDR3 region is CASSLTGVVNTEAFF. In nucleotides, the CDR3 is TGTGCCAGCAGCTTAACGGGGGTGGTGAACACTGAAGCTTTCTTT.

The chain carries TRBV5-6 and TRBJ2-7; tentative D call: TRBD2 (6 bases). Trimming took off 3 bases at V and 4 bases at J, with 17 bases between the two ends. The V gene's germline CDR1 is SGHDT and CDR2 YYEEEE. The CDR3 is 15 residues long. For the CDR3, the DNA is TGTGCCAGCAGCTCCATGGGTGGGGGAGGATACGAGCAGTACTTC. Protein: CASSSMGGGGYEQYF. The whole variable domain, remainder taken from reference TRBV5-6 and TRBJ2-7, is DAGVTQSPTHLIKTRGQQVTLRCSPKSGHDTVSWYQQALGQGPQFIFQYYEEEERQRGNFPDRFSGHQFPNYSSELNVNALLLGDSALYLCASSSMGGGGYEQYFGPGTRLTVT.

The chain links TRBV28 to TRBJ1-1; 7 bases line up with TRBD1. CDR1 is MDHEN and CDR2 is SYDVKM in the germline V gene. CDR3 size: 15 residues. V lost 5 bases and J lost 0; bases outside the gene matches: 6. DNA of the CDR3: TGTGCCAGCAGTCCAACCGGGACAGTGAACACTGAAGCTTTCTTT. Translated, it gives CASSPTGTVNTEAFF.

The CDR3 DNA is TGTGCCAGCAGCAAACCACAGGGGACCTCTGGAAACACCATATATTTT. It yields the protein CASSKPQGTSGNTIYF. V usage is TRBV28 and J usage is TRBJ1-3; 7 bases agree with TRBD1. Germline CDR1 is MDHEN and CDR2 is SYDVKM. V trimming: 6 bases; J trimming: 0 bases; junction bases outside the gene matches: 8. The CDR3 length is 16 residues.

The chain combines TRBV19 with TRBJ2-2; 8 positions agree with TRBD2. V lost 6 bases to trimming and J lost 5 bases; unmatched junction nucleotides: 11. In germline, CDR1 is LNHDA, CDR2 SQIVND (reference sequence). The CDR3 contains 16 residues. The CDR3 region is CASRTGGAPSTGELFF. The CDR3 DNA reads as TGTGCCAGTAGGACCGGGGGGGCCCCTTCGACCGGGGAGCTGTTTTTT.

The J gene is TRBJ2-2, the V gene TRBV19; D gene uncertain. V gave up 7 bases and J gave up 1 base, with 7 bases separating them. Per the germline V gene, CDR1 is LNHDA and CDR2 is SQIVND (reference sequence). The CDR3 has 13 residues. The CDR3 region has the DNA TGTGCCAGTACCGGTTGGAACACCGGGGAGCTGTTTTTT. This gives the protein CASTGWNTGELFF.

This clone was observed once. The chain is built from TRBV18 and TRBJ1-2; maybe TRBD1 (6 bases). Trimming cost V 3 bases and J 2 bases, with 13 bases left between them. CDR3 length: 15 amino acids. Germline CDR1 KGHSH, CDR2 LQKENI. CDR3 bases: TGTGCCAGCTCACCCAACCAGGGGCCAAACTATGGCTACACCTTC. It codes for CASSPNQGPNYGYTF. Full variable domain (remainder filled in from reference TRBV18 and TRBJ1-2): NAGVMQNPRHLVRRRGQEARLRCSPMKGHSHVYWYRQLPEEGLKFMVYLQKENIIDESGMPKERFSAEFPKEGPSILRIQQVVRGDSAAYFCASSPNQGPNYGYTFGSGTRLTVV.

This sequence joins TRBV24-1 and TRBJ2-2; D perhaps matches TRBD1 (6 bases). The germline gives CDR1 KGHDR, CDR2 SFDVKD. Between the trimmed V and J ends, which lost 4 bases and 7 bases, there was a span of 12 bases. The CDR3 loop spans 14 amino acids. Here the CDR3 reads CATSDAGQIGELFF. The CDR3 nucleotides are TGTGCCACCAGTGACGCCGGACAGATCGGGGAGCTGTTTTTT.

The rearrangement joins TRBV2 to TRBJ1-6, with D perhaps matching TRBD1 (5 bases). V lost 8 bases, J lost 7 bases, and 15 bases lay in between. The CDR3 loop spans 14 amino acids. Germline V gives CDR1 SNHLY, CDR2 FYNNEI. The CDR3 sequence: CASSGGGGNSPLHF. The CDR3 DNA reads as TGTGCCAGCTCCGGGGGGGGTGGGAATTCACCCCTCCACTTT.

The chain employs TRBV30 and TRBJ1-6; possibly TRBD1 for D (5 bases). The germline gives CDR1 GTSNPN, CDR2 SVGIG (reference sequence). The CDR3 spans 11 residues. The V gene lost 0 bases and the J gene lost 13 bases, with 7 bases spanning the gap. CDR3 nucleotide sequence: TGTGCCTGGAGTGTACAGGTTCCCCTCCACTTT. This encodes CAWSVQVPLHF.

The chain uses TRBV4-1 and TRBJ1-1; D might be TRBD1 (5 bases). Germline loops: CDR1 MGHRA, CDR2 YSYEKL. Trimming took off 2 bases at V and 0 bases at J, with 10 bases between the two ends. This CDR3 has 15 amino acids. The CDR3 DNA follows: TGCGCCAGCAGCCAAACAGGTCAAATGAACACTGAAGCTTTCTTT. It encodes CASSQTGQMNTEAFF.

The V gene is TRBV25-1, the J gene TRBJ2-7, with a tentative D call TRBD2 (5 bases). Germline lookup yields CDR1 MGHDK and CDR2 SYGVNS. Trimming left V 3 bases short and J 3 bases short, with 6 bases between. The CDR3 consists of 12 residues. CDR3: CASSDRDYEQYF. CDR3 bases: TGTGCCAGCAGTGACCGGGACTACGAGCAGTACTTC.

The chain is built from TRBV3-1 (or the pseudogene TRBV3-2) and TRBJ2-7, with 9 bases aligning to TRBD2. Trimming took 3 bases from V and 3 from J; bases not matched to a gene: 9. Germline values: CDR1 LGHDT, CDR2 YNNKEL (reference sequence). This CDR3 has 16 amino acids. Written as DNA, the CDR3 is TGTGCCAGCAGCCAGGCGGGTCTAGCGGGGAACTACGAGCAGTACTTC. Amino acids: CASSQAGLAGNYEQYF.

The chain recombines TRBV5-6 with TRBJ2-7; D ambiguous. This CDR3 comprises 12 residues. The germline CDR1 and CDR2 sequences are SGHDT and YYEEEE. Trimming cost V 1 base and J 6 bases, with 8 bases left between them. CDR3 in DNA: TGTGCCAGCAGCTTGTCTTCCGTCGAGCAGTACTTC. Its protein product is CASSLSSVEQYF.

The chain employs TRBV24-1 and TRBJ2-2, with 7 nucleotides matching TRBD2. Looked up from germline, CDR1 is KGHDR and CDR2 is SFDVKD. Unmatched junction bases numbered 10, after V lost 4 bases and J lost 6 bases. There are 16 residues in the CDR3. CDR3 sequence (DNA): TGTGCCACCAGTGAACCCGGACTAGGGTTCCCCGGGGAGCTGTTTTTT. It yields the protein CATSEPGLGFPGELFF.

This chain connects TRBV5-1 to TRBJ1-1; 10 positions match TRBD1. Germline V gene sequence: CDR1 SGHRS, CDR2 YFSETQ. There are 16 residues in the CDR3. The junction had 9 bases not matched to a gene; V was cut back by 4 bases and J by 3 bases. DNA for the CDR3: TGCGCCAGCAGCCCCCGGACCGGGACAGGGGACACTGAAGCTTTCTTT. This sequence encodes CASSPRTGTGDTEAFF.

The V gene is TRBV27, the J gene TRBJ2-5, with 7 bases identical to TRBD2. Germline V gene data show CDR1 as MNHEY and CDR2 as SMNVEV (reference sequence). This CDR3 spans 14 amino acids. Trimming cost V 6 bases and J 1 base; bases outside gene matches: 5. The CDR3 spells CASRVLASQETQYF. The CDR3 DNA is TGTGCCAGCAGGGTACTAGCGTCCCAAGAGACCCAGTACTTC.

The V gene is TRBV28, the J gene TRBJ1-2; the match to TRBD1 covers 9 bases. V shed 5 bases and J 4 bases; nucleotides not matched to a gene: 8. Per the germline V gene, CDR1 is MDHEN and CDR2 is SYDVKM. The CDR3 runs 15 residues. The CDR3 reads CASSTWDRAGYGYTF. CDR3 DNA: TGTGCCAGCAGTACCTGGGACAGGGCGGGCTATGGCTACACCTTC.

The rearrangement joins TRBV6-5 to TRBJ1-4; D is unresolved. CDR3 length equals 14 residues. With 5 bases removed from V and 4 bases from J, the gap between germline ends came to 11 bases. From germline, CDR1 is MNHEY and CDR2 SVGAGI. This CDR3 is CASSPRVNNEKLFF. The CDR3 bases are TGTGCCAGCAGTCCGCGTGTAAATAATGAAAAACTGTTTTTT.

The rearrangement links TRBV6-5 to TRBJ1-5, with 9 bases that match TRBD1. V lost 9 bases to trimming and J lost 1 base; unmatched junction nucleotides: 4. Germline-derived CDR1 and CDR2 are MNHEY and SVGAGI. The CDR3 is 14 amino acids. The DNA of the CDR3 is TGTGCCAGTAAACAGGGGGCCAGCAATCAGCCCCAGCATTTT. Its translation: CASKQGASNQPQHF.

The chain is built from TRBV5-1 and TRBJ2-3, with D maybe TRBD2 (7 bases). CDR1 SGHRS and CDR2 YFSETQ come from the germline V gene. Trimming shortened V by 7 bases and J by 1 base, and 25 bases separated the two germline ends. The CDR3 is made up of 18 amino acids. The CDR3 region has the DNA TGCGCCAGCGGGATAGGGGCGGGGGCCCACGATGGCACAGATACGCAGTATTTT. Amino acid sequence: CASGIGAGAHDGTDTQYF.

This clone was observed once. DNA of the CDR3: TGTGCCAGCAGCTGGGGGACAGCTAATTCACCCCTCCACTTT. Its translation: CASSWGTANSPLHF. The gene calls are TRBV5-5 and TRBJ1-6; 7 bases are a match to TRBD1. The germline CDR1 and CDR2 sequences are SGHKS and YYEKEE (reference sequence). The V gene end was trimmed by 3 bases and the J gene end by 6 bases; junction bases not matched to a gene: 3. This CDR3 spans 14 amino acids.